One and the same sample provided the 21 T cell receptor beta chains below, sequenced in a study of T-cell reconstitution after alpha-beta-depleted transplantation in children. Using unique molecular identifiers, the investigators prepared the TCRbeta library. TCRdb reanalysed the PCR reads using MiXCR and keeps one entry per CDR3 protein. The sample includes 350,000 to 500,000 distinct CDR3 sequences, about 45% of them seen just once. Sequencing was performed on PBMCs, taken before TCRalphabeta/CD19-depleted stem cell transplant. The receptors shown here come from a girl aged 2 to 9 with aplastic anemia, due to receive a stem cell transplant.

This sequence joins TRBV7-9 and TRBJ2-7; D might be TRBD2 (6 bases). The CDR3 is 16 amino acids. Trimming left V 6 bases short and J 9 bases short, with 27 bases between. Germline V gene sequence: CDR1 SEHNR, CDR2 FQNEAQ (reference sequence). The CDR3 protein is CASSPFFAGTPRGQYF. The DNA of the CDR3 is TGTGCCAGCAGTCCCTTTTTCGCGGGGACCCCCAGAGGGCAGTACTTC.

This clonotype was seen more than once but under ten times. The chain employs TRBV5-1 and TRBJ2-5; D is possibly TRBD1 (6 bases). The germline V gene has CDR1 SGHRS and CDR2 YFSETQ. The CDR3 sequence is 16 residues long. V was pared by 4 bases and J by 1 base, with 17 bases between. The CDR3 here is CASSPQPTGLQETQYF. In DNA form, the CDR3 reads TGCGCCAGCAGCCCCCAACCGACAGGACTCCAAGAGACCCAGTACTTC.

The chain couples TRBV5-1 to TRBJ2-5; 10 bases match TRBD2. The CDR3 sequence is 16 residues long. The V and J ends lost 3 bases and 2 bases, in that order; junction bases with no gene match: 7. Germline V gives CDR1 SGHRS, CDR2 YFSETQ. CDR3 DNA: TGCGCCAGCAGCTCCTTAGCGGGAGGTGAGCAAGAGACCCAGTACTTC. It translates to CASSSLAGGEQETQYF.

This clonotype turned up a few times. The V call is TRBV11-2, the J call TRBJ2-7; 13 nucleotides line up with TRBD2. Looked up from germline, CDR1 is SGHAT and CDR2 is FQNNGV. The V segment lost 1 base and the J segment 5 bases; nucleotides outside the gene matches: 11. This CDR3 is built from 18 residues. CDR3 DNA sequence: TGTGCCAGCAGCTTAGGAGGGTGGGGGACTAGCGGGATCCACGAGCAGTACTTC. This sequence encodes CASSLGGWGTSGIHEQYF.

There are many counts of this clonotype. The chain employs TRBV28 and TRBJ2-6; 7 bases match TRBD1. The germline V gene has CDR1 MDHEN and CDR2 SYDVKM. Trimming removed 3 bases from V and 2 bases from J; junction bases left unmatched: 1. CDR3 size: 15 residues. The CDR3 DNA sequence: TGTGCCAGCAGTTTGACAGGGCCTGGGGCCAACGTCCTGACTTTC. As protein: CASSLTGPGANVLTF.

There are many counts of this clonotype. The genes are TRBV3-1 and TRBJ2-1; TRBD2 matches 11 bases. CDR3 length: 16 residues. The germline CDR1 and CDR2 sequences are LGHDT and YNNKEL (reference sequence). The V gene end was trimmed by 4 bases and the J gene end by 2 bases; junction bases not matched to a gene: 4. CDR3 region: CASSPLAGGPYNEQFF. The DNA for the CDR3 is TGTGCCAGCAGCCCCTTAGCGGGAGGGCCCTACAATGAGCAGTTCTTC.

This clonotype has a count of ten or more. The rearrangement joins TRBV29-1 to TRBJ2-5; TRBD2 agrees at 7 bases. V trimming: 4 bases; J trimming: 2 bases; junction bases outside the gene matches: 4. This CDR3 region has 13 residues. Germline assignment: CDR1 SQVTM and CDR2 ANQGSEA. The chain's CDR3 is CSVGGGSQETQYF. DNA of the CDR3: TGCAGCGTTGGGGGGGGAAGTCAAGAGACCCAGTACTTC.

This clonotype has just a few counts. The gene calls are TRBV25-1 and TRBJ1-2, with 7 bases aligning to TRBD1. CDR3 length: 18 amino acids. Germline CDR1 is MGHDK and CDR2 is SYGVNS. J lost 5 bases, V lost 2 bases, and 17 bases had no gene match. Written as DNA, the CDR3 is TGTGCCAGCAGTGAAAAAAATCCGACAGGGCCGGACCGGTATGGCTACACCTTC. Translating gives CASSEKNPTGPDRYGYTF.

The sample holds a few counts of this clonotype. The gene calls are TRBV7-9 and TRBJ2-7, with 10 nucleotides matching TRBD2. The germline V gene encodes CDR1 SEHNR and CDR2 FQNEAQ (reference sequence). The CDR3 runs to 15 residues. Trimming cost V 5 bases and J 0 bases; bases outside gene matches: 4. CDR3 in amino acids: CASSRTSGASYEQYF. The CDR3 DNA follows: TGTGCCAGCAGCCGTACTAGCGGGGCCTCCTACGAGCAGTACTTC.

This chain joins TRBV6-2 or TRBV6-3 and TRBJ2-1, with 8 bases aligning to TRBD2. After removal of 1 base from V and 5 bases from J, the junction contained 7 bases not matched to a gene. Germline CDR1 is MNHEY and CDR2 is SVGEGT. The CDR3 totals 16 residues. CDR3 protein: CASSYFSGNRHNEQFF. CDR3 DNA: TGTGCCAGCAGTTACTTTAGCGGGAACCGGCACAATGAGCAGTTCTTC.

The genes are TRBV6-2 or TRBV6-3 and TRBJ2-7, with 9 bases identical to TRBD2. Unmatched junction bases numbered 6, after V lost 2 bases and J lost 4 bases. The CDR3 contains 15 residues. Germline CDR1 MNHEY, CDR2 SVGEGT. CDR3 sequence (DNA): TGTGCCAGCAGTTACGATATTAGCGGGAGATACGAGCAGTACTTC. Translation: CASSYDISGRYEQYF.

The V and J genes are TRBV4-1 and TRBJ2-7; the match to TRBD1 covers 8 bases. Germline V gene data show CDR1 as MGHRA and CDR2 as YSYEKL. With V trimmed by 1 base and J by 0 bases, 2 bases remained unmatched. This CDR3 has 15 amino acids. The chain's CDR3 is CASSQVTGGSYEQYF. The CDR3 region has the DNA TGCGCCAGCAGCCAAGTAACAGGGGGCTCCTACGAGCAGTACTTC.

CDR3 amino acids: CASSLNTGSLSYNEQFF. CDR3 coding DNA: TGTGCCAGCAGCTTAAACACAGGGAGCCTTTCCTACAATGAGCAGTTCTTC. The chain employs TRBV7-2 and TRBJ2-1, with D perhaps matching TRBD1 (6 bases). The V end lost 2 bases, the J end lost 1 base, and 15 bases lay between the germline ends. Germline-derived CDR1 and CDR2 are SGHTA and FQGNSA. This CDR3 region has 17 residues.

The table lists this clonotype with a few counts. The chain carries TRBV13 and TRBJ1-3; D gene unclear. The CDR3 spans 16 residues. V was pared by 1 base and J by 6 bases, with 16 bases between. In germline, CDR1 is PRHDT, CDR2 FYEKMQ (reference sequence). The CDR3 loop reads CASSLETGNAENTIYF. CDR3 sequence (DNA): TGTGCCAGCAGCTTAGAGACCGGCAATGCCGAAAACACCATATATTTT.

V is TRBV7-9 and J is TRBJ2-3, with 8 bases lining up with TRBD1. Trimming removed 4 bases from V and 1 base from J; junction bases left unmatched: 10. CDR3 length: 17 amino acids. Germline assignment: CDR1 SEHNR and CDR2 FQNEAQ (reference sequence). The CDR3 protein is CASSSQGELGRTDTQYF. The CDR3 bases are TGTGCCAGCAGCTCACAGGGGGAACTGGGACGCACAGATACGCAGTATTTT.

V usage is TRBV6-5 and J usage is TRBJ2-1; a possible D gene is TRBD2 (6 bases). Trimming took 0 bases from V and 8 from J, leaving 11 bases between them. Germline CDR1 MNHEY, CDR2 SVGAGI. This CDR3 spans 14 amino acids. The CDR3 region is CASSYSQRADEQFF. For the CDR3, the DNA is TGTGCCAGCAGTTACTCCCAGCGGGCGGATGAGCAGTTCTTC.

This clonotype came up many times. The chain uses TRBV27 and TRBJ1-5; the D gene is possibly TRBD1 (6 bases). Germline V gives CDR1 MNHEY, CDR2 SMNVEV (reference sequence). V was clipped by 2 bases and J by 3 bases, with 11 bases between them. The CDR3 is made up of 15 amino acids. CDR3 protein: CASSLRGADNQPQHF. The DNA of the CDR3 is TGTGCCAGCAGTTTACGGGGGGCGGACAATCAGCCCCAGCATTTT.

CDR3 amino acids: CASSLEQPSSYEQYF. The DNA for the CDR3 is TGTGCCAGCAGCTTAGAACAGCCGAGCTCCTACGAGCAGTACTTC. The rearrangement uses TRBV7-6 and TRBJ2-7, with D hard to call. Germline values: CDR1 SGHVS, CDR2 FNYEAQ. CDR3 length equals 15 residues. Trimming pared 1 base from V and 0 bases from J, leaving 10 bases between.

CDR3 bases: TGTGCCAGCAGCTTAGACGGAGGGGTGTACAATGAGCAGTTCTTC. It yields the protein CASSLDGGVYNEQFF. V usage is TRBV7-2 and J usage is TRBJ2-1, with D maybe TRBD2 (6 bases). Trimming pared 1 base from V and 4 bases from J, leaving 11 bases between. CDR1 and CDR2 from the germline V gene are SGHTA and FQGNSA. The CDR3 has 15 amino acids.

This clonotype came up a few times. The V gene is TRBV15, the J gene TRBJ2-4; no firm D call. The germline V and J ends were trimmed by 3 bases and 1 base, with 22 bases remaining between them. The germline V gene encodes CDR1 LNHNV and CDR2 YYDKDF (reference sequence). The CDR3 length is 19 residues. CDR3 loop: CATSSSRLVTLSAKNIQYF. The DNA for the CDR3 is TGTGCCACCAGCAGCTCGAGATTGGTAACCTTATCGGCCAAAAACATTCAGTACTTC.

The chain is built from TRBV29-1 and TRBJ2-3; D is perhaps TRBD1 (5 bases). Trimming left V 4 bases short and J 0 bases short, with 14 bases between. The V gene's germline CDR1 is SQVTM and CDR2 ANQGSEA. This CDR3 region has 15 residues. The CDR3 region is CSVGGAPISTDTQYF. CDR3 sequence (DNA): TGCAGCGTTGGGGGCGCCCCTATTAGCACAGATACGCAGTATTTT.